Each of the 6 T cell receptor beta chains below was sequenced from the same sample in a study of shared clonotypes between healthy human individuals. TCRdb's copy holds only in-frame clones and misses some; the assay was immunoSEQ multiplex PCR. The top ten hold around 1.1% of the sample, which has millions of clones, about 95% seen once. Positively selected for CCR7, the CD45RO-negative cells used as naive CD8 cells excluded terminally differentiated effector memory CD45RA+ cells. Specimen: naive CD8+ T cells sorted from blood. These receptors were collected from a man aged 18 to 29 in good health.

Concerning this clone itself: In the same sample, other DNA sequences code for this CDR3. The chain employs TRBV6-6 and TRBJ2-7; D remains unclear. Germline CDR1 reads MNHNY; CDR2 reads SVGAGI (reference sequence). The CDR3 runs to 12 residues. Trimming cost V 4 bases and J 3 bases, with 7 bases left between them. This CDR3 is CASSSPRYEQYF. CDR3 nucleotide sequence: TGTGCCAGCAGTTCCCCCCGCTACGAGCAGTACTTC.

The CDR3 loop reads CASSPQRGDANEQFF. The CDR3 bases are TGCGCCAGCAGCCCCCAGCGGGGGGACGCCAATGAGCAGTTCTTC. This chain uses TRBV4-1 with TRBJ2-1; TRBD2 matches at 9 bases. The CDR3 is 15 amino acids. Per the germline V gene, CDR1 is MGHRA and CDR2 is YSYEKL. Trimming cost V 4 bases and J 6 bases; bases outside gene matches: 7.

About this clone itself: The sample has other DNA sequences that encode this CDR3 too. This CDR3 reads CASSYGSDTEAFF. In DNA form, the CDR3 reads TGTGCCAGCAGTTACGGCTCGGACACTGAAGCTTTCTTT. The chain is built from TRBV6-5 and TRBJ1-1, with unresolved D. CDR1 and CDR2 from the germline V gene are MNHEY and SVGAGI. V lost 2 bases, J lost 3 bases, and 7 bases lay in between. The CDR3 length is 13 residues.

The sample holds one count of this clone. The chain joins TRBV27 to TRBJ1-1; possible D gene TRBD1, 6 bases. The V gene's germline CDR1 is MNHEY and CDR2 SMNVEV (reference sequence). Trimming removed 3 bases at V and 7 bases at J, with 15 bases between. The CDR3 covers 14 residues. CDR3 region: CASSLIGGVSEAFF. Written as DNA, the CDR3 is TGTGCCAGCAGTTTGATAGGGGGAGTTAGTGAAGCTTTCTTT.

CDR3 sequence reads: CASSFLPEGDTEAFF. The CDR3 DNA sequence: TGTGCCAGCAGCTTTCTGCCGGAAGGGGACACTGAAGCTTTCTTT. This sequence joins TRBV7-8 and TRBJ1-1; maybe TRBD1 (5 bases). The germline V and J ends were trimmed by 3 bases and 3 bases, with 14 bases remaining between them. There are 15 residues in the CDR3. Per germline, CDR1 SGHVS and CDR2 FQNEAQ.

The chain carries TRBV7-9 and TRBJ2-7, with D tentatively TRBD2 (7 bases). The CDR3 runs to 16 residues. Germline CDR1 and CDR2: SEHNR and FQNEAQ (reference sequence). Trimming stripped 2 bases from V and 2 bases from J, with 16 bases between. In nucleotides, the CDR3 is TGTGCCAGCAGCTTAAGCCCGGGGGGCGCGACCTACGAGCAGTACTTC. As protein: CASSLSPGGATYEQYF.